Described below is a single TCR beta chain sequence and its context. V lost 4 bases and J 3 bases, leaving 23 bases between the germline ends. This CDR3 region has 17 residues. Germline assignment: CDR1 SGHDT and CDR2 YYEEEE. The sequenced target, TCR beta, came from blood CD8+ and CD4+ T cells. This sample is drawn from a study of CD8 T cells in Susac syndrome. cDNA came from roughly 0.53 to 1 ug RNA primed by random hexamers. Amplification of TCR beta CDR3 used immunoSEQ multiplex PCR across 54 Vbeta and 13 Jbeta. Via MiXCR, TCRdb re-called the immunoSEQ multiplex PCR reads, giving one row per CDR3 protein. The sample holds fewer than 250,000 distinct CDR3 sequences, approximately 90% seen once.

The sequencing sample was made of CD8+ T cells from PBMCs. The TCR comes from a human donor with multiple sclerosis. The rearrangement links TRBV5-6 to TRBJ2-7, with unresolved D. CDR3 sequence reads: CASSPGMGRALFYEQYF. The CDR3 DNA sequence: TGTGCCAGCAGCCCAGGCATGGGTAGGGCCCTTTTCTACGAGCAGTACTTC.